This T cell receptor beta chain was identified during a study of response to subunit inactivated influenza vaccine. Findings and limits, study-wide: Each seasonal flu vaccination may recruit only limited new T cells, authors suggested.

MiXCR, applied by TCRdb to the RT-PCR reads, yields one record per CDR3 protein. The data hold about 190,000 distinct CDR3 sequences, with 14% observed a single time. Trimming took off 2 bases at V and 4 bases at J, with 8 bases between the two ends. Germline V gene lookup returns CDR1 LNHNV and CDR2 YYDKDF (reference sequence). The CDR3 runs 14 residues. On this clonotype itself: Its antigen is not identified.

Sequenced here: CD8+ T cells sorted from PBMCs, sampled about 5 days after vaccination. This sequence joins TRBV15 and TRBJ2-2; D is undetermined. This TCR was sampled from a man in his fifties or sixties who received an inactivated influenza vaccine. As DNA, the CDR3 is TGTGCCACCAGCAGAAAGGTGGGCACCGGGGAGCTGTTTTTT. Its translation: CATSRKVGTGELFF.